The clone carrying this TCR beta chain was picked up many times. The antigen is unknown. These data belong to a study of T cell repertoires in cytomegalovirus infection. Study-level background: Indications came from public TCR beta signatures; they pointed to CMV infection and to a matching HLA type.

This CDR3 has 14 residues. CDR1 SGHTA and CDR2 FQGNSA come from the germline V gene. V gave up 1 base and J gave up 3 bases, with 10 bases separating them. TCRdb re-called the reads with MiXCR, one entry per CDR3 protein. Of under 250,000 distinct CDR3 sequences listed, roughly an eighth are singletons. Findings and limits, study-wide: The ex vivo response was dominated by HLA-C-restricted CMV-specific TCR beta clonotypes. There were carriers of CMV plus the relevant HLA, and cumulative public TCR beta family frequency identified them.

This chain uses TRBV7-2 with TRBJ2-7; D might be TRBD2 (6 bases). This sequence was found in a human donor in good health (CMV status not recorded). Some clones in this sample may be carry-over from other donors' samples. Sequencing was carried out using PBMCs. The CDR3 protein is CASSLVGSGYEQYF. DNA of the CDR3: TGTGCCAGCAGCTTAGTTGGTAGCGGCTACGAGCAGTACTTC.